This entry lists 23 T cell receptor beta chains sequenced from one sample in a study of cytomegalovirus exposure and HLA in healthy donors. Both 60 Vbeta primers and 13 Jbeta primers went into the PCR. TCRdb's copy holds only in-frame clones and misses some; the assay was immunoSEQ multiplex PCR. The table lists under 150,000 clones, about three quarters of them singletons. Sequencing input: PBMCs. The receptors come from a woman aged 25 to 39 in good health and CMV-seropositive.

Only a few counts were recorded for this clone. As DNA, the CDR3 is TGTGCCAGCAGCCAAGGCGTGACAGGGGAGGGAGATACGCAGTATTTT. This translates into CASSQGVTGEGDTQYF. The genes are TRBV4-2 and TRBJ2-3; D might be TRBD1 (8 bases). The germline gives CDR1 LGHNA, CDR2 YNFKEQ. Trimming shortened V by 1 base and J by 5 bases, and 16 bases separated the two germline ends. The CDR3 has 16 residues.

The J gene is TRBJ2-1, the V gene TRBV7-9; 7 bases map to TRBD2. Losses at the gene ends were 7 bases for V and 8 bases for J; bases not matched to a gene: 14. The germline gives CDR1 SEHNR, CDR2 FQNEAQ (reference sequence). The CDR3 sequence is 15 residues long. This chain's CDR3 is CASNSPGGLMDEQFF. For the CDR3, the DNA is TGTGCCAGCAACTCACCCGGGGGGTTGATGGATGAGCAGTTCTTC.

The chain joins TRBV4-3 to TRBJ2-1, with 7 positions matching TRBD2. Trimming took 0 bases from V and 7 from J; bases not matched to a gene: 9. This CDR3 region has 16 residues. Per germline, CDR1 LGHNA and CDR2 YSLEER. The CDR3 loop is CASSQDWGGDYNEQFF. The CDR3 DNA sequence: TGCGCCAGCAGCCAAGATTGGGGGGGGGACTATAATGAGCAGTTCTTC.

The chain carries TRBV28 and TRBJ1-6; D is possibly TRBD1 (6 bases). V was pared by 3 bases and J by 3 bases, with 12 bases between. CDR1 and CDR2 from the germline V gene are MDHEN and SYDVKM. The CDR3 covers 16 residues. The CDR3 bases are TGTGCCAGCAGTTTTCCCACGACAGGCTATAATTCACCCCTCCACTTT. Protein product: CASSFPTTGYNSPLHF.

CDR3 nucleotide sequence: TGTGCCAGCAGTGAACCGGGGGACGTGTCCTACGAGCAGTACTTC. This translates into CASSEPGDVSYEQYF. The chain joins TRBV6-1 to TRBJ2-7; a possible D gene is TRBD2 (6 bases). Trimming removed 2 bases from V and 1 base from J, with 12 bases in between. Germline loops: CDR1 MNHNS, CDR2 SASEGT. This CDR3 has 15 residues.

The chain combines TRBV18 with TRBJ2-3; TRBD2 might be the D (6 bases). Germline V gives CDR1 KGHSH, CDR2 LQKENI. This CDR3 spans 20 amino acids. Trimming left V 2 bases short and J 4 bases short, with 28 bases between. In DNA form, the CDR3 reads TGTGCCAGCTCACCAAATCTAAACTACCTAAGCGATGGAGGGGCAGATACGCAGTATTTT. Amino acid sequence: CASSPNLNYLSDGGADTQYF.

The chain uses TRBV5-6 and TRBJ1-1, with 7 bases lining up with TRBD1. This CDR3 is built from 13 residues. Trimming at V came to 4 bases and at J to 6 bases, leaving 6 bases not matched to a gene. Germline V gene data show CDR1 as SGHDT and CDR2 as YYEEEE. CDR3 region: CASSTYRGAEAFF. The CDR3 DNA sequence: TGTGCCAGCAGCACCTACAGGGGAGCTGAAGCTTTCTTT.

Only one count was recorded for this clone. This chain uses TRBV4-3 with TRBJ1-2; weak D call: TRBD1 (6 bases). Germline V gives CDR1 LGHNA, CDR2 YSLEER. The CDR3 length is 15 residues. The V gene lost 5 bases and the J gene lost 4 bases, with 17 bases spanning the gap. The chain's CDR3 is CASSFRWGQPYGYTF. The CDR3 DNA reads TGCGCCAGCAGCTTCAGGTGGGGGCAGCCCTATGGCTACACCTTC.

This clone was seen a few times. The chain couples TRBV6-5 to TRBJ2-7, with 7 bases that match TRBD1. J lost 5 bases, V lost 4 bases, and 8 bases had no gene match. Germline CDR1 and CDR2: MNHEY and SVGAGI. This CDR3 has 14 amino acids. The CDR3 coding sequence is TGTGCCAGCAGTTCCCGGGACAGAGCCCACGAGCAGTACTTC. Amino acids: CASSSRDRAHEQYF.

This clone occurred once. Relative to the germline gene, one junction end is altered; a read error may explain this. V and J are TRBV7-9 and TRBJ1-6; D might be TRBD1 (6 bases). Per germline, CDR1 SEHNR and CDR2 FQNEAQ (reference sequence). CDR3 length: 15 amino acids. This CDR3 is CSSSSSGRGNSPLHF. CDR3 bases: TGTTCCAGCAGCTCTAGTGGCAGGGGCAATTCACCCCTCCACTTT.

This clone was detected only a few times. In DNA form, the CDR3 reads TGCGCCAGCAGCCCCGACAGCCAAGAGACCCAGTACTTC. Amino acid sequence: CASSPDSQETQYF. The J gene is TRBJ2-5, the V gene TRBV5-1, with a tentative D call TRBD1 (5 bases). This CDR3 has 13 residues. Germline lookup yields CDR1 SGHRS and CDR2 YFSETQ. V was clipped by 4 bases and J by 1 base, with 8 bases between them.

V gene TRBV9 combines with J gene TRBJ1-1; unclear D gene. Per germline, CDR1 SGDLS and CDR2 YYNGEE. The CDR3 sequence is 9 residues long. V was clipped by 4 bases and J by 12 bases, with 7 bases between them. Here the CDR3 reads CASSPPPFF. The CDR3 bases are TGTGCCAGCAGCCCCCCTCCTTTCTTT.

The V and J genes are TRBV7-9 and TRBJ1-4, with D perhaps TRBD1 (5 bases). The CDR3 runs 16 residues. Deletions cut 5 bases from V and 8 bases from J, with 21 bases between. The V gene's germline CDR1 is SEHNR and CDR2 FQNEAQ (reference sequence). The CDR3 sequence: CASSDSRAGWNEKLFF. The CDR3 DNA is TGTGCCAGCAGCGATAGTAGGGCAGGGTGGAACGAAAAACTGTTTTTT.

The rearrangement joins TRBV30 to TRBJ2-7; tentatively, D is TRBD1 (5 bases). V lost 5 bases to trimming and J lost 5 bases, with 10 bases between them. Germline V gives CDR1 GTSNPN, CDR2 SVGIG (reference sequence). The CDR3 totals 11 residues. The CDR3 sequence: CAWDSYDEQYF. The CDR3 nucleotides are TGTGCCTGGGACAGTTACGACGAGCAGTACTTC.

This CDR3 reads CASRFPGTGSHEQYF. CDR3 nucleotide sequence: TGTGCCAGCCGATTCCCGGGGACAGGGTCCCACGAGCAGTACTTC. The V call is TRBV28, the J call TRBJ2-7, with 9 bases matching TRBD1. Germline V lookup: CDR1 MDHEN, CDR2 SYDVKM. V lost 8 bases and J lost 5; bases outside the gene matches: 13. CDR3 length equals 15 residues.

In nucleotides, the CDR3 is TGTGCCAGTAGCCCCAACCCTAGCGGGGGGATCACAGATACGCAGTATTTT. Its translation: CASSPNPSGGITDTQYF. The rearrangement joins TRBV19 to TRBJ2-3, with TRBD2 matching 11 bases. Trimming cost V 6 bases and J 2 bases; bases outside gene matches: 10. Germline CDR1 is LNHDA and CDR2 is SQIVND (reference sequence). This CDR3 is 17 amino acids long.

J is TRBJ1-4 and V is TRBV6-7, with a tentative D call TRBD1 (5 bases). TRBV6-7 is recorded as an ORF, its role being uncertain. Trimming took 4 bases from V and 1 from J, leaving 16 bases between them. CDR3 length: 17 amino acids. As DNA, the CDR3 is TGTGCCAGCAGTTCGAAGGGGAATTGGAGAACTAATGAAAAACTGTTTTTT. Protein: CASSSKGNWRTNEKLFF.

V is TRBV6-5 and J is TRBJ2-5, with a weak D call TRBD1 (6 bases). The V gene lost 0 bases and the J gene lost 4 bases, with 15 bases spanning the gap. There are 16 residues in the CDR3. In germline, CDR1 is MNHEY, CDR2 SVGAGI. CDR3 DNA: TGTGCCAGCAGTTACTCCGGGACAACCTTCGGAGAGACCCAGTACTTC. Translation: CASSYSGTTFGETQYF.

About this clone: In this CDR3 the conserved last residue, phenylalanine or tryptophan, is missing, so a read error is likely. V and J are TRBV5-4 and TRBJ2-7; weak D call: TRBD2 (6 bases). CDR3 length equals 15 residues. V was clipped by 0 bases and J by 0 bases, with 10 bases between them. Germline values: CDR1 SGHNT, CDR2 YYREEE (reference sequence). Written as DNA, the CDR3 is TGTGCCAGCAGCTTGGCCGGAGGGGACTCCTACGAGCAGTACCTC. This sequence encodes CASSLAGGDSYEQYL.

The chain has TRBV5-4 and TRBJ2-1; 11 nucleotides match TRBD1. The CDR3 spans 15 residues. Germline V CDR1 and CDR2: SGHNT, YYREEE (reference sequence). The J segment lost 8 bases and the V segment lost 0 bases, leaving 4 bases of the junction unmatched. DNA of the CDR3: TGTGCCAGCAGCTTGGGTGGACAGGGGGCACATGAGCAGTTCTTC. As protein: CASSLGGQGAHEQFF.

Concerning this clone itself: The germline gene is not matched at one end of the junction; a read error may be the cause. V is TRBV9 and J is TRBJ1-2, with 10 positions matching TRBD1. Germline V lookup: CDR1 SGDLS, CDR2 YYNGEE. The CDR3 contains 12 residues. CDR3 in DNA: TGTGCCAGCAGCGGAGACAGGGGGCCCTTATCCTTC. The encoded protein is CASSGDRGPLSF.

CDR3 protein: CASSLASRGAADEQYF. The CDR3 DNA follows: TGTGCCAGCAGCTTAGCAAGCAGGGGAGCGGCGGACGAGCAGTACTTC. The chain joins TRBV7-9 to TRBJ2-7; tentative D call: TRBD1 (6 bases). In germline, CDR1 is SEHNR, CDR2 FQNEAQ (reference sequence). V was cut by 0 bases and J by 5 bases, with 17 bases left in between. The CDR3 sequence is 16 residues long.

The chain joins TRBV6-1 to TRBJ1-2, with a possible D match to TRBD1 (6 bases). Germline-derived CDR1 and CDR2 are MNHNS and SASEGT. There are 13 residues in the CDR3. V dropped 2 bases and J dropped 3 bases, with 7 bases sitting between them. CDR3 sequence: CASSENRDYGYTF. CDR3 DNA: TGTGCCAGCAGTGAAAACAGGGACTATGGCTACACCTTC.